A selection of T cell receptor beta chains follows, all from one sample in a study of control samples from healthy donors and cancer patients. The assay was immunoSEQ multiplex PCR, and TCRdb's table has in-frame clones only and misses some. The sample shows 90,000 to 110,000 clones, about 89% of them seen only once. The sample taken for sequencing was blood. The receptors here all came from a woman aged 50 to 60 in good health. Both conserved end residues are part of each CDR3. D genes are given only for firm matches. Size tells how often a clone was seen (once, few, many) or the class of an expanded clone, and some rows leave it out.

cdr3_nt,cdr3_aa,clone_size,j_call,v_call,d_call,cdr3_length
TGTGCCAGCAGTGAATTGGGGGGGACTTACAATGAGCAGTTCTTC,CASSELGGTYNEQFF,NA,TRBJ2-1,TRBV2,TRBD2,15
TGTGCCACAGGAAGGGAGCGGGGGATATTCTACGAGCAGTACTTC,CATGRERGIFYEQYF,NA,TRBJ2-7,TRBV2,TRBD2,15
TGTGCCAGCAGTTTGGACAGGGGGCCCTACAATGAGCAGTTCTTC,CASSLDRGPYNEQFF,NA,TRBJ2-1,TRBV2,TRBD1,15
TGTGCCAGCTCACCACCGGGGGACAGGTCTAACTATGGCTACACCTTC,CASSPPGDRSNYGYTF,NA,TRBJ1-2,TRBV18,TRBD1,16
TGCGCCAGCAGCTTTTCGGGAAGCGGGACAGGGGGTTATGGCTACACCTTC,CASSFSGSGTGGYGYTF,NA,TRBJ1-2,TRBV5-1,TRBD1,17
TGTGCCAGCAGTTCCCCCCGGGACAGGGGAGGGTATGGCTACACCTTC,CASSSPRDRGGYGYTF,NA,TRBJ1-2,TRBV6-2/TRBV6-3,TRBD1,16
TGTGCCAGCAGCCCAAAGCGGGATCCAGATACGCAGTATTTT,CASSPKRDPDTQYF,NA,TRBJ2-3,TRBV7-2,TRBD2,14
TGTGCCTGGGGTAGGCGGGCGGAGAATGGCTACACCTTC,CAWGRRAENGYTF,NA,TRBJ1-2,TRBV30,NA,13
TGTGCCTGGAGTAGGGGGTACGAGCAGTACTTC,CAWSRGYEQYF,NA,TRBJ2-7,TRBV30,NA,11
TGTGCCAGCTCACAGACAGGGATGGGTAGCAATCAGCCCCAGCATTTT,CASSQTGMGSNQPQHF,NA,TRBJ1-5,TRBV18,TRBD1,16
TGTGCCAGCAGCTTTTGGGTCGGGGAGCTGTTTTTT,CASSFWVGELFF,NA,TRBJ2-2,TRBV9,NA,12
TGTGCCAGCAGCTTAGGCGGGCGAGGCTCAGATACGCAGTATTTT,CASSLGGRGSDTQYF,NA,TRBJ2-3,TRBV11-3,NA,15
TGTGCCAGTAGTATCAACAGGGGGAACACTGAAGCTTTCTTT,CASSINRGNTEAFF,NA,TRBJ1-1,TRBV19,TRBD1,14
TGTGCCAGCGGGGCCTCGAGGCTTAGCCCGGCCCAGTACTTC,CASGASRLSPAQYF,few,TRBJ2-5,TRBV6-5,NA,14
TGTGCCAGCAGCGACCGCGGCTACACCGAGGGCTATGGCTACACCTTC,CASSDRGYTEGYGYTF,NA,TRBJ1-2,TRBV11-2,NA,16
TGTGCCAGCAGCCCGCCCGGGACAGCCATGAACACTGAAGCTTTCTTT,CASSPPGTAMNTEAFF,NA,TRBJ1-1,TRBV11-3,TRBD1,16
TGTGCCAGCAGCTTAACTCGGAGGGGGCGAGGCACAGATACGCAGTATTTT,CASSLTRRGRGTDTQYF,NA,TRBJ2-3,TRBV7-3,NA,17
TGTGCCAGCAGTGCCCGGCAGAGACAGGGTAATTCACCCCTCCACTTT,CASSARQRQGNSPLHF,NA,TRBJ1-6,TRBV2,TRBD1,16
TGTGCCACCCCCTCGGGCGGGGGCACCGGGGAGCTGTTTTTT,CATPSGGGTGELFF,NA,TRBJ2-2,TRBV6-4,TRBD2,14
TGTGCCAGCCGACGCGGCGGAGGCGGAGAGACCCAGTACTTC,CASRRGGGGETQYF,once,TRBJ2-5,TRBV3-1/TRBV3-2,NA,14
TGCAGCGTTGATGGGCCGAGCTATGGCTACACCTTC,CSVDGPSYGYTF,NA,TRBJ1-2,TRBV29-1,NA,12
TGTGCCAGCAGCTTACGGCCGAACACTGAAGCTTTCTTT,CASSLRPNTEAFF,NA,TRBJ1-1,TRBV7-9,NA,13
TGTGCCAGCAGTGGACAGGGGTTCGAGGATGGCTACACCTTC,CASSGQGFEDGYTF,NA,TRBJ1-2,TRBV2,TRBD1,14
TGTGCCAGCAGTTATTTGGTGGGTGGCTACACCTTC,CASSYLVGGYTF,NA,TRBJ1-2,TRBV12-3/TRBV12-4,NA,12
TGTGCCAGCAGCTTGGGGACGGGAACCTACGAGCAGTACTTC,CASSLGTGTYEQYF,NA,TRBJ2-7,TRBV5-6,NA,14
TGTGCCAGCAGCTTGATGTCTTACAATGAGCAGTTCTTC,CASSLMSYNEQFF,NA,TRBJ2-1,TRBV5-5,NA,13
TGTGCCAGCAGCGCCCCGAGTGGCACCGGGGAGCTGTTTTTT,CASSAPSGTGELFF,once,TRBJ2-2,TRBV9,NA,14
TGTGCCAGCAGCTTGAACCCTTATGAAAAACTGTTTTTT,CASSLNPYEKLFF,NA,TRBJ1-4,TRBV5-6,NA,13
TGTGCCAGCAGCTTCTACAGCGATAGCTCCTACAATGAGCAGTTCTTC,CASSFYSDSSYNEQFF,once,TRBJ2-1,TRBV5-6,NA,16
TGCGCCAGCAGTTTTACCGGGACAGGGGGCACTGAAGCTTTCTTT,CASSFTGTGGTEAFF,once,TRBJ1-1,TRBV4-1,TRBD1,15
TGTGCCAGCAGTCGACAGGGGGGCGACACCATATATTTT,CASSRQGGDTIYF,NA,TRBJ1-3,TRBV2,TRBD1,13
TGCGCCAGCAGCCGTATCAGGGCCCAGCCCCAGCATTTT,CASSRIRAQPQHF,NA,TRBJ1-5,TRBV4-1,NA,13